The 3 T cell receptor beta chains listed next were all sequenced from one sample in a study of identical twins (dated by TCRdb to about 2016). The method behind the library was 5' RACE. The data were produced on an Illumina HiSeq 2000. The public sequencing data were trimmed at Q25 with fastp and processed into clonotypes with MiXCR by TCRdb, which kept only in-frame beta chains. Entries that share a CDR3 protein sequence are merged under the most common genes and DNA. The table for this sample lists over 600,000 distinct CDR3 sequences; around 20% of them were counted only once. The ten largest clones add up to approximately 4.5% of the sample. The sample also formed part of further work on T cells expressing NK-cell markers.

Sequenced: PBMCs. These receptors were obtained from a woman under 30 in good health.

The rearrangement joins TRBV14 to TRBJ2-1; 7 bases line up with TRBD2. Trimming cost V 3 bases and J 7 bases; bases outside gene matches: 9. Looked up from germline, CDR1 is SGHDN and CDR2 is FVKESK. There are 15 residues in the CDR3. The CDR3 region has the DNA TGTGCCAGCAGCCAGGGACTATATATCGGGAATGAGCAGTTCTTC. Amino acid sequence: CASSQGLYIGNEQFF.

The table lists this clonotype with a few counts. The rearrangement joins TRBV12-3 or TRBV12-4 to TRBJ2-5; TRBD1 matches at 8 bases. Losses at the gene ends were 5 bases for V and 2 bases for J; bases not matched to a gene: 4. The CDR3 is 14 amino acids. The CDR3 sequence is CASSKTGAQETQYF. In DNA form, the CDR3 reads TGTGCCAGCAGTAAGACAGGGGCGCAAGAGACCCAGTACTTC.

V gene TRBV7-2 combines with J gene TRBJ2-3, with TRBD2 matching over 9 bases. The CDR3 covers 15 residues. V was clipped by 6 bases and J by 4 bases; unmatched bases: 8. Germline CDR1 and CDR2: SGHTA and FQGNSA. The CDR3 DNA follows: TGTGCCAGCAGTAGTCTAGCGGGGTTTCCAGATACGCAGTATTTT. Protein sequence: CASSSLAGFPDTQYF.